The 27 T cell receptor beta chains in this list originate from one sample, sequenced in a study of CD8+CD57+ T cells in acquired aplastic anemia. Sequenced patients had shown CD8+CD57+ cell expansion by flow cytometry. TCR beta VDJ and CDR3 were profiled, and genomic DNA was the template. TCRdb passed the reads through MiXCR, listing each CDR3 protein once. The data hold 200,000 to 300,000 distinct CDR3 sequences, with 70% to 85% observed a single time. Specimen: sorted CD4+, CD8+, or CD8+CD57+ T cells (not recorded which) from PBMCs. The source of these receptors is a human donor with aplastic anemia.

This clonotype was observed a few times. The chain joins TRBV24-1 to TRBJ2-7, with TRBD2 matching 16 bases. Judging by the DNA end, TRBJ2-1 fits better; the J call may be wrong. This CDR3 region has 14 residues. CDR1 is KGHDR, CDR2 SFDVKD, per germline. CDR3 in amino acids: CATGTSGRGYEQFF. The CDR3 coding sequence is TGTGCCACCGGGACTAGCGGGAGGGGGTACGAGCAGTTCTTC.

V and J are TRBV7-9 and TRBJ2-3, with 10 bases fitting TRBD1. The length of the CDR3 is 14 residues. Unmatched junction bases numbered 6, after V lost 3 bases and J lost 9 bases. CDR1 and CDR2 (germline): SEHNR, FQNEAQ (reference sequence). CDR3 amino acids: CASSFAGGQGTQYF. As DNA, the CDR3 is TGTGCCAGCAGCTTCGCCGGGGGACAGGGGACGCAGTATTTT.

This clonotype was counted a few times. This chain connects TRBV7-9 to TRBJ1-1; D remains unclear. Germline CDR1 is SEHNR and CDR2 is FQNEAQ (reference sequence). The V and J ends lost 6 bases and 14 bases respectively, with 25 bases between them. This CDR3 region has 14 residues. This CDR3 reads CASSYGSQYGYTFF. The CDR3, as DNA: TGTGCCAGCAGTTACGGCAGTCAATATGGCTACACCTTCTTT.

The genes are TRBV19 and TRBJ1-3; D is uncertain. Germline V gives CDR1 LNHDA, CDR2 SQIVND (reference sequence). The V gene lost 10 bases and the J gene lost 0 bases, with 16 bases spanning the gap. The CDR3 extends over 15 amino acids. The CDR3 protein is CATSNVIVSGNTIYF. The CDR3 region has the DNA TGTGCCACCAGTAATGTGATAGTCTCTGGAAACACCATATATTTT.

This clonotype was counted once. This CDR3 reads CASSFQPHATALSYEQYV. The CDR3 region has the DNA TGTGCCAGCAGCTTTCAGCCACACGCGACAGCCCTTTCCTACGAGCAGTACGTC. The chain carries TRBV7-8 and TRBJ2-7, with D perhaps matching TRBD1 (5 bases). Trimming shortened V by 3 bases and J by 1 base, and 22 bases separated the two germline ends. The CDR3 is made up of 18 amino acids. The V gene's germline CDR1 is SGHVS and CDR2 FQNEAQ.

V is TRBV15 and J is TRBJ1-3; D is undetermined. Germline V gene data show CDR1 as LNHNV and CDR2 as YYDKDF (reference sequence). Deletions cut 8 bases from V and 4 bases from J, with 12 bases between. This CDR3 spans 13 amino acids. The CDR3 reads CATAARNGNTIYF. The CDR3 DNA reads as TGTGCCACCGCCGCTCGGAACGGAAACACCATATATTTT.

The CDR3 DNA reads as TGTGCCATCAGTGAGTCAGGAGGAGGGTCTAGGTACGAGCAGTACTTC. Amino acid sequence: CAISESGGGSRYEQYF. The V call is TRBV10-3, the J call TRBJ2-7; D is possibly TRBD2 (6 bases). V shed 0 bases and J shed 4 bases, with 16 bases lying between them. The germline CDR1 and CDR2 sequences are ENHRY and SYGVKD. The CDR3 extends over 16 amino acids.

This chain links TRBV2 with TRBJ1-5, with TRBD1 matching over 8 bases. Trimming cost V 2 bases and J 7 bases; bases outside gene matches: 4. Germline lookup yields CDR1 SNHLY and CDR2 FYNNEI. The CDR3 is 14 residues long. CDR3 region: CASSEQGARQPQHF. CDR3 nucleotides: TGTGCCAGCAGTGAACAGGGGGCCCGGCAGCCCCAGCATTTT.

The gene calls are TRBV9 and TRBJ1-2; 7 bases are shared with TRBD1. Per the germline V gene, CDR1 is SGDLS and CDR2 is YYNGEE. Trimming removed 4 bases from V and 9 bases from J; junction bases left unmatched: 18. The CDR3 is 16 residues long. The CDR3 sequence: CASSSEGDSLKQRYTF. Written as DNA, the CDR3 is TGTGCCAGCAGCTCGGAGGGGGACAGCCTCAAACAGCGCTACACCTTC.

The rearrangement joins TRBV25-1 to TRBJ2-3, with 9 bases fitting TRBD2. J lost 5 bases, V lost 5 bases, and 11 bases had no gene match. The CDR3 contains 16 residues. Germline V CDR1 and CDR2: MGHDK, SYGVNS. CDR3 DNA: TGTGCCAGCAGTCTGGGCGGGAGGGCCAGCGGAGATACGCAGTATTTT. Translated: CASSLGGRASGDTQYF.

With respect to this clonotype: At one of its ends the junction is not consistent with the germline gene, which may arise from a read error. The J gene is TRBJ2-5, the V gene TRBV7-9; a weak D match, TRBD1 (5 bases). There are 14 residues in the CDR3. Germline V CDR1 and CDR2: SEHNR, FQNEAQ (reference sequence). Written as DNA, the CDR3 is TGTGCCAGCAGCTTAGGTCTGACAGAGAACACTGAAGCTTTC. Protein product: CASSLGLTENTEAF.

The V and J genes are TRBV9 and TRBJ2-1; D tentatively reads TRBD1 or TRBD2 (6 bases each). V lost 0 bases and J lost 12, with 19 bases in between. The CDR3 has 15 residues. Germline values: CDR1 SGDLS, CDR2 YYNGEE. Here the CDR3 reads CASSVVRGPCDAQFF. The CDR3 DNA reads TGTGCCAGCAGCGTAGTTCGGGGGCCCTGTGATGCGCAGTTCTTC.

As to this clonotype: The CDR3 does not end in the conserved phenylalanine or tryptophan, so this is likely a read error. Because the CDR3's place on the DNA is in doubt, the DNA is left out and the CDR3 is given as listed by TCRdb. The J gene is TRBJ1-2, the V gene TRBV7-6; the D call in the table, TRBD1, was not verified against the DNA. Germline V CDR1 and CDR2: SGHVS, FNYEAQ. The CDR3 sequence runs 14 residues, both termini included. CDR3 protein: CASSFMTIDFGEGI.

The chain combines TRBV9 with TRBJ2-3; 7 positions agree with TRBD2. J was trimmed by 3 bases and V by 0 bases; bases with no gene match: 4. CDR1 is SGDLS and CDR2 is YYNGEE in the germline V gene. The CDR3 is 15 amino acids. The CDR3 nucleotides read TGTGCCAGCAGCGTAGGGGGCGGGAGAACAGATACGCAGTATTTT. It translates to CASSVGGGRTDTQYF.

This clonotype occurred once. V and J are TRBV7-8 and TRBJ2-7; D is unresolved. Germline V gives CDR1 SGHVS, CDR2 FQNEAQ. Trimming removed 3 bases at V and 1 base at J, with 22 bases between. There are 18 residues in the CDR3. The CDR3 here is CASSFQPGDTALSYEQYV. Here the CDR3 DNA reads TGTGCCAGCAGCTTTCAACCAGGCGATACAGCCCTTTCCTACGAGCAGTACGTC.

The rearrangement joins TRBV9 to TRBJ2-5, with 9 bases that match TRBD2. CDR1 and CDR2 (germline): SGDLS, YYNGEE. The CDR3 has 15 residues. The V gene end was trimmed by 6 bases and the J gene end by 12 bases; junction bases not matched to a gene: 18. CDR3 sequence: CASNRGTSPAGEKYF. CDR3 sequence (DNA): TGTGCCAGCAACCGAGGGACTAGCCCGGCCGGAGAGAAGTACTTC.

This clonotype showed up just once. One end of the junction does not line up with germline, which may come from a read error. The chain joins TRBV9 to TRBJ1-2; 7 nucleotides align to TRBD1. This CDR3 has 15 residues. CDR1 SGDLS and CDR2 YYNGEE come from the germline V gene. CDR3 amino acids: CASSLAGGAEDGNTF. CDR3 nucleotides: TGTGCCAGCAGCTTGGCAGGGGGTGCCGAGGATGGCAACACCTTC.

The rearrangement uses TRBV14 and TRBJ2-3; 7 bases line up with TRBD1. The J segment lost 3 bases and the V segment lost 3 bases, leaving 6 bases of the junction unmatched. The CDR3 loop spans 15 amino acids. Germline lookup yields CDR1 SGHDN and CDR2 FVKESK. As DNA, the CDR3 is TGTGCCAGCAGCCAGGGACAGCCAGGAACAGATACGCAGTATTTT. This gives the protein CASSQGQPGTDTQYF.

This chain uses TRBV7-2 with TRBJ1-1; TRBD1 might be the D (5 bases). The germline CDR1 and CDR2 sequences are SGHTA and FQGNSA. Deletions cut 5 bases from V and 13 bases from J, with 26 bases between. The CDR3 covers 15 residues. CDR3 DNA sequence: TGTGCCAGCAGCGTGGTGGGGGGTGCCGATACGCAGTATTTCTTT. Amino acid sequence: CASSVVGGADTQYFF. Using reference TRBV7-2 and TRBJ1-1 for the parts outside the CDR3, the full variable domain is GAGVSQSPSNKVTEKGKDVELRCDPISGHTALYWYRQSLGQGLEFLIYFQGNSAPDKSGLPSDRFSAERTGGSVSTLTIQRTQQEDSAVYLCASSVVGGADTQYFFGQGTRLTVV.

The chain is built from TRBV7-8 and TRBJ2-1, with TRBD2 matching over 8 bases. Unmatched junction bases numbered 10, after V lost 4 bases and J lost 8 bases. CDR1 and CDR2 (germline): SGHVS, FQNEAQ. The CDR3 runs 15 residues. Here the CDR3 reads CASSSGTSSMDEQFF. In DNA, the CDR3 is TGTGCCAGCAGCTCCGGGACTAGTTCCATGGATGAGCAGTTCTTC.

CDR3: CASSAVAETQYLAFF. The CDR3 nucleotides read TGTGCCAGCAGCGCAGTAGCAGAGACCCAGTACTTAGCGTTCTTT. This rearrangement joins TRBV7-9 to TRBJ1-1, with D unresolved. Germline CDR1 reads SEHNR; CDR2 reads FQNEAQ (reference sequence). This CDR3 contains 15 residues. Trimming stripped 5 bases from V and 14 bases from J, with 27 bases between.

Notes on this clonotype: The junction shows a germline mismatch at one end, possibly a read error. This chain joins TRBV2 and TRBJ2-7; D tentatively fits TRBD1 or TRBD2 (5 bases each). CDR1 is SNHLY, CDR2 FYNNEI, per germline. The CDR3 totals 14 residues. This CDR3 reads CASSDRGIADQLFF. The CDR3 DNA reads TGTGCCAGCAGCGACCGGGGCATAGCCGACCAGCTCTTCTTC.

The chain has TRBV9 and TRBJ2-1; D is possibly TRBD1 (5 bases). V was clipped by 4 bases and J by 6 bases, with 14 bases between them. In germline, CDR1 is SGDLS, CDR2 YYNGEE. CDR3 length: 14 residues. The DNA of the CDR3 is TGTGCCAGCAGCTTAGAACAGGCTAGCAATGAGCAGTTCTTC. Amino acid sequence: CASSLEQASNEQFF.

Concerning this clonotype itself: Here the CDR3 omits its conserved ending phenylalanine or tryptophan, so a read error is the likely source. The DNA is left out, because the CDR3 cannot be placed on it with certainty; the CDR3 is given as TCRdb lists it. The rearrangement links TRBV7-2 to TRBJ2-1; whether TRBD1, the table's D call, matches the DNA was not checked. Inclusive of both ends, the CDR3 amounts to 13 amino acids. CDR1 is SGHTA, CDR2 FQGNSA, per germline. The CDR3 protein is CARTPPGQAVLGL.

The chain's CDR3 is CASSFVPGELFYGQFF. The CDR3 DNA is TGTGCCAGCAGCTTTGTACCCGGGGAGCTGTTTTATGGACAGTTCTTC. The chain combines TRBV7-9 with TRBJ2-1; possibly TRBD2 for D (5 bases). Germline CDR1 reads SEHNR; CDR2 reads FQNEAQ (reference sequence). The CDR3 spans 16 residues. V was pared by 3 bases and J by 13 bases, with 25 bases between.

Comments on this clonotype: The conserved closing phenylalanine or tryptophan is absent in this CDR3, likely reflecting a read error. The DNA is left out, because the CDR3 cannot be placed on it with certainty; the CDR3 is given as TCRdb lists it. This chain uses TRBV7-3 with TRBJ2-3; no check of the table's D call, TRBD1, against the DNA was made. The CDR3 region is 13 residues in length, termini included. Per germline, CDR1 SGHTA and CDR2 FQGTGA. The CDR3 region is CASSLGGIDSPYL.

Regarding this clonotype: The CDR3 does not end in the conserved phenylalanine or tryptophan, so this is likely a read error. It is unclear where the CDR3 begins or ends on the DNA, so no DNA is shown, and the CDR3 is as TCRdb lists it. The chain has TRBV7-8 and TRBJ2-2; the table gives TRBD2 as D, unverified against the DNA. The CDR3 length is 12 residues, termini included. Per germline, CDR1 SGHVS and CDR2 FQNEAQ. The CDR3 reads CASSLAGGDDSQ.